A selection of T cell receptor beta chains follows, all from one sample in a study of T cell clones after liver transplantation. Sequencing used immunoSEQ multiplex PCR; TCRdb keeps in-frame clones, though not all of them. The top ten hold nearly 10% of the sample, which has some 61,000 clones, roughly three quarters seen once. The specimen was CD4+ T cells from blood, collected at the 22-month timepoint. Source of these receptors: a human patient who received a liver transplant. Part of the T cells may come from the graft donor. The CDR3 runs from the conserved cysteine through the conserved F or W. The order of the fields is D gene, V gene, J gene, CDR3 length, clone size, CDR3 DNA, CDR3 protein. A D gene is named only where the DNA matches it firmly. A row's size may be missing; if present it is once, few, many or a size class.

D gene: TRBD1
V gene: TRBV6-1
J gene: TRBJ1-3
CDR3 length: 13
clone size: .
CDR3 DNA: TGTGCCAGTGGACAGGGCGGTGGAAACACCATATATTTT
CDR3 protein: CASGQGGGNTIYF

D gene: .
V gene: TRBV10-1
J gene: TRBJ1-5
CDR3 length: 15
clone size: few
CDR3 DNA: TGCGCCAGCAGTGTAAGACGCCCAGACAATCAGCCCCAGCATTTT
CDR3 protein: CASSVRRPDNQPQHF

D gene: TRBD1
V gene: TRBV13
J gene: TRBJ2-7
CDR3 length: 16
clone size: .
CDR3 DNA: TGTGCCAGCAGCTCAAGATCCGGGACAGGGGACTACGAGCAGTACTTC
CDR3 protein: CASSSRSGTGDYEQYF

D gene: .
V gene: TRBV19
J gene: TRBJ1-6
CDR3 length: 20
clone size: .
CDR3 DNA: TGTGCCAGTAGTATAGGTCTGCAGGGAGGGAGCCGCTCCTATAATTCACCCCTCCACTTT
CDR3 protein: CASSIGLQGGSRSYNSPLHF

D gene: .
V gene: TRBV7-9
J gene: TRBJ1-1
CDR3 length: 13
clone size: .
CDR3 DNA: TGTGCCAGCAGTACCCAGGGAGACACTGAAGCTTTCTTT
CDR3 protein: CASSTQGDTEAFF

D gene: .
V gene: TRBV27
J gene: TRBJ2-5
CDR3 length: 13
clone size: once
CDR3 DNA: TGTGCCAGCAGCGGACGGTTCCAAGAGACCCAGTACTTC
CDR3 protein: CASSGRFQETQYF

D gene: .
V gene: TRBV7-2
J gene: TRBJ1-2
CDR3 length: 12
clone size: .
CDR3 DNA: TGTGCCAGCAGCTTCCCTAACTATGGCTACACCTTC
CDR3 protein: CASSFPNYGYTF

D gene: TRBD1
V gene: TRBV5-4
J gene: TRBJ2-2
CDR3 length: 17
clone size: .
CDR3 DNA: TGTGCCAGCAGCCCTCCCGGGACAGGCAAGAACACCGGGGAGCTGTTTTTT
CDR3 protein: CASSPPGTGKNTGELFF

D gene: .
V gene: TRBV2
J gene: TRBJ2-1
CDR3 length: 14
clone size: .
CDR3 DNA: TGTGCCAGCAAGGAAAAGGTGCAGGGCAATGAGCAGTTCTTC
CDR3 protein: CASKEKVQGNEQFF

D gene: TRBD1
V gene: TRBV10-2
J gene: TRBJ1-6
CDR3 length: 13
clone size: .
CDR3 DNA: TGCGCCATCGTGGACAGGGCTAATTCACCCCTCCACTTT
CDR3 protein: CAIVDRANSPLHF

D gene: TRBD1
V gene: TRBV28
J gene: TRBJ1-5
CDR3 length: 18
clone size: .
CDR3 DNA: TGTGCCAGCAGTTCGGGACAGGGGGGTCCTCTTAGCAATCAGCCCCAGCATTTT
CDR3 protein: CASSSGQGGPLSNQPQHF

D gene: .
V gene: TRBV6-5
J gene: TRBJ1-1
CDR3 length: 13
clone size: .
CDR3 DNA: TGTGCCAGCAGTTACTCCCTGGGAACTGAAGCTTTCTTT
CDR3 protein: CASSYSLGTEAFF

D gene: .
V gene: TRBV6-6
J gene: TRBJ2-4
CDR3 length: 15
clone size: .
CDR3 DNA: TGTGCCAGCAGTCAATTACACAGGGGAGGGAACATTCAGTACTTC
CDR3 protein: CASSQLHRGGNIQYF

D gene: .
V gene: TRBV5-1
J gene: TRBJ2-7
CDR3 length: 14
clone size: .
CDR3 DNA: TGCGCCAGCAGCTTGGTGGGGGGCCCCAGCGAGCAGTACTTC
CDR3 protein: CASSLVGGPSEQYF

D gene: .
V gene: TRBV6-6
J gene: TRBJ1-4
CDR3 length: 15
clone size: .
CDR3 DNA: TGTGCCAGCAGCAGCCCGGGACTAGGGGACGAAAAACTGTTTTTT
CDR3 protein: CASSSPGLGDEKLFF

D gene: .
V gene: TRBV7-2
J gene: TRBJ2-7
CDR3 length: 12
clone size: .
CDR3 DNA: TGTGCCAGCAGCTTGACGGGTTACGAGCAGTACTTC
CDR3 protein: CASSLTGYEQYF

D gene: .
V gene: TRBV6-5
J gene: TRBJ2-7
CDR3 length: 14
clone size: .
CDR3 DNA: TGTGCCAGCAGTACCTCCGGGGTGGGGGTCGAGCAGTACTTC
CDR3 protein: CASSTSGVGVEQYF

D gene: TRBD1
V gene: TRBV19
J gene: TRBJ2-1
CDR3 length: 16
clone size: .
CDR3 DNA: TGTGCCAGTAGTACGGACAGGGTTCGGCCCTACAATGAGCAGTTCTTC
CDR3 protein: CASSTDRVRPYNEQFF

D gene: .
V gene: TRBV5-1
J gene: TRBJ1-6
CDR3 length: 15
clone size: .
CDR3 DNA: TGCGCCAGCAGCTGGAAAGGGGAGGGGAATTCACCCCTCCACTTT
CDR3 protein: CASSWKGEGNSPLHF

D gene: .
V gene: TRBV5-4
J gene: TRBJ1-1
CDR3 length: 13
clone size: .
CDR3 DNA: TGTGCCAGCAGTGAACTGCCGAACACTGAAGCTTTCTTT
CDR3 protein: CASSELPNTEAFF

D gene: .
V gene: TRBV25-1
J gene: TRBJ1-2
CDR3 length: 12
clone size: few
CDR3 DNA: TGTGCCAGCAACCGGGAGTACCATGGCTACACCTTC
CDR3 protein: CASNREYHGYTF